Listed below are T cell receptor beta chains from one sample, sequenced in a study of shared clonotypes between healthy human individuals. Sequenced by immunoSEQ multiplex PCR; TCRdb stores in-frame clones only, minus some. The sample lists millions of clones, 85% to 95% seen once, with around 1.1% in the top ten. Sequenced input: naive CD8+ T cells sorted from blood. These receptors all stem from a man aged 18 to 29 in good health. The CDR3 runs from the conserved cysteine through the conserved F or W. The order of the fields is CDR3 length, clone size, J gene, V gene, D gene, CDR3 DNA, CDR3 protein. The D gene is left open where the match is weak. Not all rows give a size; the values are once, few, many and, for expanded clones, a class.

>14|NA|TRBJ1-6|TRBV30|TRBD1
TGTGCCTGGAGCTTGACAGGGTATAATTCACCCCTCCACTTT
CAWSLTGYNSPLHF
>14|NA|TRBJ2-7|TRBV5-6|NA
TGTGCCAGCAGCTGGGGGACGGCCGCCTACGAGCAGTACTTC
CASSWGTAAYEQYF
>16|NA|TRBJ2-3|TRBV11-2|TRBD1
TGTGCCAGCAGCTTAGACTTCGGACAGGTGGGAGATACGCAGTATTTT
CASSLDFGQVGDTQYF
>13|NA|TRBJ1-1|TRBV7-6|NA
TGTGCCAGCAGCTTAGTGGCGAACACTGAAGCTTTCTTT
CASSLVANTEAFF
>16|NA|TRBJ1-3|TRBV2|NA
TGTGCCAGCAGTCACCCACCTGACAGGATTGGAAACACCATATATTTT
CASSHPPDRIGNTIYF
>13|NA|TRBJ2-7|TRBV6-6|TRBD1
TGTGCCAGCAGTTCCCCCGACAGGGGCGAGCAGTACTTC
CASSSPDRGEQYF
>15|NA|TRBJ2-7|TRBV7-9|NA
TGTGCCAGCAGCTTAACGGGTGGGGGGCACGACGAGCAGTACTTC
CASSLTGGGHDEQYF
>14|NA|TRBJ2-3|TRBV9|TRBD2
TGTGCCAGCAGCGGGTGGGAGGGCGCAGATACGCAGTATTTT
CASSGWEGADTQYF
>15|NA|TRBJ2-6|TRBV7-9|NA
TGTGCCAGCAGCTCCAACAGGGCTGGGGCCAACGTCCTGACTTTC
CASSSNRAGANVLTF
>14|NA|TRBJ1-5|TRBV18|NA
TGTGCCAGCTCCGGGGACCGGTTAAATCAGCCCCAGCATTTT
CASSGDRLNQPQHF
>18|once|TRBJ2-6|TRBV27|NA
TGTGCCAGCAGCTTGGATGGGGGCATCCCCTCTGGGGCCAACGTCCTGACTTTC
CASSLDGGIPSGANVLTF
>18|NA|TRBJ2-7|TRBV5-1|TRBD1
TGCGCCAGCAGCGAATCCGGGACAGGGGGCTTATATCCCTACGAGCAGTACTTC
CASSESGTGGLYPYEQYF
>13|NA|TRBJ2-7|TRBV30|TRBD1
TGTGCCTGGAGTGTATTGGGGACAGGGGGCGAGTACTTC
CAWSVLGTGGEYF
>15|NA|TRBJ1-5|TRBV7-6|TRBD1
TGTGCCAGCAGCGCCACGGGACAGCCCAATCAGCCCCAGCATTTT
CASSATGQPNQPQHF
>12|NA|TRBJ2-1|TRBV4-3|NA
TGCGCCAGCAGCCAAGACAGGTCCGAGCAGTTCTTC
CASSQDRSEQFF
>15|NA|TRBJ2-7|TRBV6-5|NA
TGTGCCAGCAGTTACTCGAACGGCAGATCCTACGAGCAGTACTTC
CASSYSNGRSYEQYF
>19|NA|TRBJ2-1|TRBV7-8|TRBD2
TGTGCCAGCAGCCAGGGACTAGCGGGAGGGCCTAGGTCCTACAATGAGCAGTTCTTC
CASSQGLAGGPRSYNEQFF
>12|NA|TRBJ1-2|TRBV5-4|NA
TGTGCCACCAGAGGGACCGACTATGGCTACACCTTC
CATRGTDYGYTF
>15|NA|TRBJ2-7|TRBV19|NA
TGTGCCAGTAGTATCGACAGTTTAAATCCCTACGAGCAGTACTTC
CASSIDSLNPYEQYF
>15|NA|TRBJ2-7|TRBV27|NA
TGTGCCAGCGGCAGGGGAGTGGGAAGCTCCTACGAGCAGTACTTC
CASGRGVGSSYEQYF
>17|NA|TRBJ2-7|TRBV2|NA
TGTGCCAGCAGTGAAGTGGCAGGGGCCGGGTCGCCCTACGAGCAGTACTTC
CASSEVAGAGSPYEQYF
>16|NA|TRBJ2-1|TRBV5-1|TRBD2
TGCGCCAGCAGCTTTACCCCGGGAGGTGGTCCCAATGAGCAGTTCTTC
CASSFTPGGGPNEQFF
>17|NA|TRBJ2-7|TRBV11-2|TRBD1
TGTGCCAGCAGTCCCATACCGGGACAGGGTAGCTCCTACGAGCAGTACTTC
CASSPIPGQGSSYEQYF
>16|NA|TRBJ2-1|TRBV15|TRBD2
TGTGCCACCAGCAGAGATGTGGGACTACTGATCGATGAGCAGTTCTTC
CATSRDVGLLIDEQFF
>16|NA|TRBJ2-1|TRBV7-9|NA
TGTGCCAGCAGCACCGACAGAATTAGCTCCTACAATGAGCAGTTCTTC
CASSTDRISSYNEQFF
>15|NA|TRBJ2-7|TRBV6-1|NA
TGTGCCAGCAGTGATCCCCCGGGTAGCTCCTACGAGCAGTACTTC
CASSDPPGSSYEQYF
>15|NA|TRBJ2-3|TRBV7-9|NA
TGTGCCAGCAGCCCGAGGACTGCTAGCACAGATACGCAGTATTTT
CASSPRTASTDTQYF
>15|NA|TRBJ2-5|TRBV10-3|TRBD2
TGTGCCATCAGTGTCGTCGCGGGAGATAGGGAGACCCAGTACTTC
CAISVVAGDRETQYF
>13|NA|TRBJ2-7|TRBV2|NA
TGTGCCAGCAGTCCAGCGGCCTCCTACGAGCAGTACTTC
CASSPAASYEQYF
>13|NA|TRBJ2-7|TRBV11-2|NA
TGTGCCAGCAGCCTACCGATGACCTACGAGCAGTACTTC
CASSLPMTYEQYF
>15|NA|TRBJ2-7|TRBV6-6|TRBD1
TGTGCCAGCAGTTACTCGACGACAGGGTGGTACGAGCAGTACTTC
CASSYSTTGWYEQYF
>14|NA|TRBJ2-2|TRBV4-1|NA
TGCGCCAGCAGCCAAACAGGGACCACCGGGGAGCTGTTTTTT
CASSQTGTTGELFF
>17|NA|TRBJ2-7|TRBV10-3|TRBD2
TGTGCCATCAGTGACCCTGTGACTAGCGAGCATACCTACGAGCAGTACTTC
CAISDPVTSEHTYEQYF
>13|NA|TRBJ2-7|TRBV6-1|NA
TGTGCCAGCAGTGAATACCGATCCTACGAGCAGTACTTC
CASSEYRSYEQYF
>13|NA|TRBJ2-7|TRBV7-9|NA
TGTGCCAGCAGCTTTGAAAACTCCTACGAGCAGTACTTC
CASSFENSYEQYF
>14|once|TRBJ2-5|TRBV5-1|NA
TGCGCCAGCAGCGACGACAGCTACCAAGAGACCCAGTACTTC
CASSDDSYQETQYF
>15|NA|TRBJ2-7|TRBV5-5|NA
TGTGCCAGCAGCTTGGGGACTGGCTTATACTACGAGCAGTACTTC
CASSLGTGLYYEQYF
>14|NA|TRBJ2-5|TRBV6-5|NA
TGTGCCAGCAGTTCCGGGGGTAGACGAGAGACCCAGTACTTC
CASSSGGRRETQYF
>14|NA|TRBJ1-2|TRBV27|NA
TGTGCCAGCAGTTTAACCGCAGGCATCTATGGCTACACCTTC
CASSLTAGIYGYTF
>19|NA|TRBJ2-3|TRBV6-4|TRBD2
TGTGCCAGCAGTGACGCGACAAAACTAGCGGGGGAGACCACAGATACGCAGTATTTT
CASSDATKLAGETTDTQYF
>14|NA|TRBJ1-3|TRBV13|NA
TGTGCCAGCAGTCAGGCCCCCTCTGGAAACACCATATATTTT
CASSQAPSGNTIYF
>12|NA|TRBJ2-5|TRBV5-6|NA
TGTGCCAGCAGCTTGCGAGGGGAGACCCAGTACTTC
CASSLRGETQYF
>16|once|TRBJ2-1|TRBV6-6|NA
TGTGCCAGCAGTCCGAAGGCCATGGGCTGGGTTGGTGAGCAGTTCTTC
CASSPKAMGWVGEQFF
>15|NA|TRBJ1-5|TRBV5-5|TRBD1
TGTGCCAGCAGCTTGGGACAGGGCCCTAATCAGCCCCAGCATTTT
CASSLGQGPNQPQHF
>16|NA|TRBJ2-1|TRBV21-1|NA
TGTGCCAGCAGCAAAAGGGCCCCGAGCTCCTACAATGAGCAGTTCTTC
CASSKRAPSSYNEQFF
>14|NA|TRBJ1-1|TRBV5-1|TRBD1
TGCGCCAGCAGCCTGGGACAGGGGGCTACTGAAGCTTTCTTT
CASSLGQGATEAFF
>16|NA|TRBJ1-4|TRBV7-9|TRBD1
TGTGCCAGCAGCTTAGCGACAGGGGGGCCTAATGAAAAACTGTTTTTT
CASSLATGGPNEKLFF
>14|NA|TRBJ2-2|TRBV5-8|NA
TGTGCCAGCAGCTTGGAGGCGGGTGCCGGGGAGCTGTTTTTT
CASSLEAGAGELFF
>16|once|TRBJ1-3|TRBV9|NA
TGTGCCAGCAGCGTAGGAGGCGGGGTACCCGGAAACACCATATATTTT
CASSVGGGVPGNTIYF
>14|NA|TRBJ1-4|TRBV4-1|NA
TGCGCCAGCAGCCAGGTTTTCCTTGGTGGAAAACTGTTTTTT
CASSQVFLGGKLFF
>14|NA|TRBJ1-1|TRBV4-1|NA
TGCGCCAGCAGCCTCGGGACACTGAACACTGAAGCTTTCTTT
CASSLGTLNTEAFF
>14|NA|TRBJ2-7|TRBV19|NA
TGTGCCAGTAGTACGGTTTGGGGTTCCTACGAGCAGTACTTC
CASSTVWGSYEQYF
>16|NA|TRBJ2-2|TRBV5-1|TRBD1
TGCGCCAGCAGCCACAGGGACAGGGACGACACCGGGGAGCTGTTTTTT
CASSHRDRDDTGELFF
>13|NA|TRBJ1-2|TRBV30|NA
TGTGCCTGGAGACAGGTGGACCTCTATGGCTACACCTTC
CAWRQVDLYGYTF
>12|NA|TRBJ2-5|TRBV19|NA
TGTGCCACCCTGGATAGCAAAGAGACCCAGTACTTC
CATLDSKETQYF